The TCR beta chain described here comes from a study of siplizumab effects on memory and regulatory T cells. Study-wide findings and caveats: In the presence of siplizumab, alloreactive sequences traceable to unstimulated CD4+ memory cells were significantly reduced. Versus approximately 27% in controls, the mappable alloreactive CD4+ clones averaged about 70% Treg-derived with siplizumab.

The V gene end was trimmed by 6 bases and the J gene end by 7 bases; junction bases not matched to a gene: 4. Per the germline V gene, CDR1 is MDHEN and CDR2 is SYDVKM. The CDR3 has 14 residues. Per sample, approximately 10^5 TCR templates underwent assay. Here immunoSEQ multiplex PCR was the method, and the copy in TCRdb shows in-frame clones only, minus some. Among roughly 82,000 clones listed, approximately 86% were seen once. Of note for this clone: As yet, its antigen is unknown.

This chain connects TRBV28 to TRBJ1-6; TRBD1 matches at 9 bases. Sequenced sample: Tregs sorted from blood. The clonotype comes from a human donor in good health. The CDR3 is CASRGGTGNSPLHF. In DNA, the CDR3 is TGTGCCAGCAGAGGAGGGACAGGGAATTCACCCCTCCACTTT. Drawing the rest from reference TRBV28 and TRBJ1-6, the complete variable domain is DVKVTQSSRYLVKRTGEKVFLECVQDMDHENMFWYRQDPGLGLRLIYFSYDVKMKEKGDIPEGYSVSREKKERFSLILESASTNQTSMYLCASRGGTGNSPLHFGNGTRLTVT.